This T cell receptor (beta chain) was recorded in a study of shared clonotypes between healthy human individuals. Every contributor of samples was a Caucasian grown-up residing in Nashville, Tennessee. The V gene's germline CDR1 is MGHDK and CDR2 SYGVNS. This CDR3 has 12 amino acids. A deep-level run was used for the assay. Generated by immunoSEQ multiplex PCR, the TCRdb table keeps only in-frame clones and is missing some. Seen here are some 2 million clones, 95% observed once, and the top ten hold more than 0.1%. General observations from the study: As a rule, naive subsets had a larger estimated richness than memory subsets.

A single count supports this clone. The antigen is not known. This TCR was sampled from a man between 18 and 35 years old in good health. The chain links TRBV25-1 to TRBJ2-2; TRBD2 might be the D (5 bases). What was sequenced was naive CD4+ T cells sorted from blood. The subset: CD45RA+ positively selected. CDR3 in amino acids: CVLETGTGELFF. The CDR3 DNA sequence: TGTGTCCTCGAAACGGGGACCGGGGAGCTGTTTTTT.